These T cell receptor beta chains were read from a single sample in a study of blood T cell repertoires in COVID-19. The table came from immunoSEQ multiplex PCR; TCRdb's copy has only in-frame clones and leaves some out. The data contain some 330,000 clones, 88% of them seen just once; the ten biggest clones take up around 4.6%. The sample consisted of PBMCs or T cells enriched from blood (not recorded which). All receptors come from a man between 25 and 39 years old who had recovered from COVID-19. CDR3s include the opening cysteine and the closing phenylalanine or tryptophan. Each record gives: D gene, V gene, clone size, CDR3 length, J gene, CDR3 DNA, CDR3 protein. A D gene is named only where the DNA matches it firmly. Size tells how often a clone was seen (once, few, many) or the class of an expanded clone, and some rows leave it out.

NA	TRBV6-5	NA	13	TRBJ2-1	TGTGCCAGCAGTCCACGACTAGTAGGTGAGCAGTTCTTC	CASSPRLVGEQFF
NA	TRBV28	NA	12	TRBJ2-3	TGTGCCAGCAGTAAGATCAGGGATACGCAGTATTTT	CASSKIRDTQYF
TRBD1	TRBV2	NA	13	TRBJ2-1	TGTGCCAGTACCGGGACAGGGTTAAATGAGCAGTTCTTC	CASTGTGLNEQFF
TRBD2	TRBV3-1/TRBV3-2	NA	15	TRBJ2-1	TGTGCCAGCAGCCAAGTTGCGGGGGCCTACAATGAGCAGTTCTTC	CASSQVAGAYNEQFF
TRBD1	TRBV16	NA	16	TRBJ1-5	TGTGCCAGCAGCCCCCGCGGCAGGGGGACCAATCAGCCCCAGCATTTT	CASSPRGRGTNQPQHF
NA	TRBV2	NA	14	TRBJ2-6	TGTGCCAGCAGGAAAACGGGGGACCAGAACGTCCTGACTTTC	CASRKTGDQNVLTF
NA	TRBV7-6	NA	13	TRBJ1-4	TGTGCCAGCAGCTTAGTCGGGGTTGAAAAACTGTTTTTT	CASSLVGVEKLFF
NA	TRBV7-3	NA	15	TRBJ2-5	TGTGCCAGCAGCATGTGGGCCTCGTCAGGAGAGACCCAGTACTTC	CASSMWASSGETQYF
NA	TRBV5-6	NA	13	TRBJ1-5	TGTGCCAGCAGCTTGGGTCACAATCAGCCCCAGCATTTT	CASSLGHNQPQHF
NA	TRBV9	NA	17	TRBJ2-3	TGTGCCAGCAGCGTAGGGGCGGGGGCCTTCGGACCCGATACGCAGTATTTT	CASSVGAGAFGPDTQYF
NA	TRBV2	NA	13	TRBJ1-1	TGTGCCAGCTCTCTCACCCAACACGCTGAAGCTTTCTTT	CASSLTQHAEAFF
NA	TRBV15	NA	13	TRBJ1-4	TGTGCCACCAGCAGAGATCGCGGGGAAAAACTGTTTTTT	CATSRDRGEKLFF
TRBD1	TRBV19	few	13	TRBJ1-5	TGTGCCAGTAAGGGGACAGGGTGGCAGCCCCAGCATTTT	CASKGTGWQPQHF
TRBD1	TRBV27	few	14	TRBJ2-7	TGTGCCAGCAGTTACGGGACAGGGTGGTACGAGCAGTACTTC	CASSYGTGWYEQYF
NA	TRBV23-1	NA	14	TRBJ2-3	TGCGCCAGCAGTCAATCCGACAGCGCAGATACGCAGTATTTT	CASSQSDSADTQYF
NA	TRBV6-5	NA	15	TRBJ1-3	TGTGCCACTTCAACCGGCGGGAGCTCTGGAAACACCATATATTTT	CATSTGGSSGNTIYF
TRBD1	TRBV2	NA	14	TRBJ2-5	TGTGCCAGCACCTTAGGGACAGGTAGTGAGACCCAGTACTTC	CASTLGTGSETQYF
NA	TRBV18	NA	13	TRBJ2-1	TGTGCCAGCTCACTTTCCGGTTACAATGAGCAGTTCTTC	CASSLSGYNEQFF
NA	TRBV15	NA	16	TRBJ1-4	TGTGCCACCAGCAGAGATCAGTCCACGCCTAATGAAAAACTGTTTTTT	CATSRDQSTPNEKLFF
NA	TRBV29-1	NA	14	TRBJ2-7	TGCAGCGTTGAATCGCGAGACAATGTCTACGAGCAGTACTTC	CSVESRDNVYEQYF
TRBD1	TRBV19	NA	14	TRBJ2-3	TGTGCCAGTAGTTACAGGGGGTTCGCAGATACGCAGTATTTT	CASSYRGFADTQYF
TRBD1	TRBV19	few	15	TRBJ2-7	TGTGCCAGTAGTGCCTGGACAGGGGGCAGGGACGAGCAGTACTTC	CASSAWTGGRDEQYF